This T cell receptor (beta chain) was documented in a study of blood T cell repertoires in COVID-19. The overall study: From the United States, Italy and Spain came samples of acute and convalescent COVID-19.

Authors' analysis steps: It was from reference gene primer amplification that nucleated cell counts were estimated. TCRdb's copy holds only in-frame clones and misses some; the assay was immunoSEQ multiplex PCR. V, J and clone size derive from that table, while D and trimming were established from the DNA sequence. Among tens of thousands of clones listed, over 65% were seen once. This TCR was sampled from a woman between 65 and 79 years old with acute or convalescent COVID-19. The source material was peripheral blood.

As DNA, the CDR3 is TGTGCCAGCAGGGAGGGTCCGGCAGGAAACACCATATATTTT. Protein product: CASREGPAGNTIYF. The rearrangement links TRBV25-1 to TRBJ1-3; D is uncertain. The V end was cut by 6 bases, the J end by 4 bases, with 13 bases between. The germline gives CDR1 MGHDK, CDR2 SYGVNS. The length of the CDR3 is 14 residues.